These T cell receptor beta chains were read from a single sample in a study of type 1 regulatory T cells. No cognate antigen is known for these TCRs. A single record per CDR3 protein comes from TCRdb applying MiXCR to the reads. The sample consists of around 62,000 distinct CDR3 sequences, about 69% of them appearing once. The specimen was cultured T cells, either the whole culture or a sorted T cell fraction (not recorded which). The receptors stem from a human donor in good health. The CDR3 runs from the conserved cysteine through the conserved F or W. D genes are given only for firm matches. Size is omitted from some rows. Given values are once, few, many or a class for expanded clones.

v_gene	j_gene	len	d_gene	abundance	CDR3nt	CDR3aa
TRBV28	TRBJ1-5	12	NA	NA	TGTGCCAGCACGGGGTTCAATCAGCCCCAGCATTTT	CASTGFNQPQHF
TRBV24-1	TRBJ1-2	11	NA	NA	TGTGCCACCGGGGGAGACTATGGCTACACCTTC	CATGGDYGYTF
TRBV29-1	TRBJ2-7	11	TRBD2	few	TGCAGCGTAACCGTAGCGGGCGAGCAGTACTTC	CSVTVAGEQYF
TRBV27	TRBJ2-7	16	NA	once	TGTGCCAGCAGCCCGCTCAGGGGGGCAGCCACCTACGAGCAGTACTTC	CASSPLRGAATYEQYF
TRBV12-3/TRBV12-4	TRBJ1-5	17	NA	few	TGTGCCAGCAGTTTAGATTGGACGACAGAAACATATCAGCCCCAGCATTTT	CASSLDWTTETYQPQHF
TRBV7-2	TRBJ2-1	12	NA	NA	TGTGCCAGCAGCTTAGACAACGGGCCCGGGGTCTTC	CASSLDNGPGVF
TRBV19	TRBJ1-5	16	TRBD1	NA	TGTGCCAGTAGACGCCTTTGGGACAGGGTTAAACAGCCCCAGCATTTT	CASRRLWDRVKQPQHF
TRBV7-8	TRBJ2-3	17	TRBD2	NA	TGTGCCAGCAGAGGACTAGCGGGCTCCGAAGGCACAGATACGCAGTATTTT	CASRGLAGSEGTDTQYF
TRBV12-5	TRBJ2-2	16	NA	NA	TGTGCTAGTGGTTTGGTACCCCCTTTTGGGGCCGGGGAGCTGTTTTTT	CASGLVPPFGAGELFF
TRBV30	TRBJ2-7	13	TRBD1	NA	TGTGCCTGGAGTGAGAAGGGGGCGGGTGAGCAGTACTTC	CAWSEKGAGEQYF
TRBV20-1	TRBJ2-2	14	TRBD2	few	TGCAGTGCTCTGACTAGCAGGAACACCGGGGAGCTGTTTTTT	CSALTSRNTGELFF
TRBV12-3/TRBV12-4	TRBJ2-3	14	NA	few	TGTGCCAGCGACGAAGCGTTGGCCACAGATACGCAGTATTTT	CASDEALATDTQYF
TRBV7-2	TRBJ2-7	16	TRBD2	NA	TGTGCCAGCAGCATAACCGGGACTAGCGGGAGGTACGAGCAGTACTTC	CASSITGTSGRYEQYF
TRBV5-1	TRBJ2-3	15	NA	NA	TGCGCCAGCAGCTTGAGGGGGATGGGTACAGATACGCAGTATTTT	CASSLRGMGTDTQYF
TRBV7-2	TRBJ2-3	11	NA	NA	TGTGCCAGCAGCTTAGATGGTACGCAGTATTTT	CASSLDGTQYF
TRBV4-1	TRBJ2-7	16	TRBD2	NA	TGCGCCAGCAGCCTATGGCCAGCGGGAGGACGAGTCGAGCAGTACTTC	CASSLWPAGGRVEQYF
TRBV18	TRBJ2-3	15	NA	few	TGTGCCAGCTCACCTTTTTTTGATACCCCAGATACGCAGTATTTT	CASSPFFDTPDTQYF
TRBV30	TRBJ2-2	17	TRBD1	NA	TGTGCCTGGAGCGGAAACGGACAGGGTAAAGACACCGGGGAGCTGTTTTTT	CAWSGNGQGKDTGELFF
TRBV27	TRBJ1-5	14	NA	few	TGTGCCAGCAAGGGGCAGGGGTCCAGTCAGCCCCAGCATTTT	CASKGQGSSQPQHF
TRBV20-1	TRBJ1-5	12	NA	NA	TGCAGTGCTGGGGCGAGACTTCAGCCCCAGCATTTT	CSAGARLQPQHF
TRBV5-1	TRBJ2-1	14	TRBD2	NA	TGCGCCAGCAGCTTGCCTAGCGGGAGCAATGAGCAGTTCTTC	CASSLPSGSNEQFF
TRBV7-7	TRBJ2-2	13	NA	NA	TGTGCCAGCAGCCTTGGTTGGACCGGGGAGCTGTTTTTT	CASSLGWTGELFF
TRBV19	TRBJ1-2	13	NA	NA	TGTGCCAGTAGCCCGACATCGGGGAGGGGCTACACCTTC	CASSPTSGRGYTF
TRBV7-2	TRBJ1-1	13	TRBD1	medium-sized	TGTGCCAGCAGCTCGCAACAGGGGACTGAAGCTTTCTTT	CASSSQQGTEAFF
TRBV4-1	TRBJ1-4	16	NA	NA	TGCGCCAGCAGCCAAGATGGAGGCCATTCGGGTGAAAAACTGTTTTTT	CASSQDGGHSGEKLFF
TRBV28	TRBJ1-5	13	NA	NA	TGTGCCAGCAGTTTGGGTCGGGATCAGCCCCAGCATTTT	CASSLGRDQPQHF
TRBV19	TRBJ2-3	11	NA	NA	TGTGCCACCCGACAGACAGATACGCAGTATTTT	CATRQTDTQYF
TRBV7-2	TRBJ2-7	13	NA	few	TGTGCCAGCAGCGGGGACACGGCAAGAGAGCAGTACTTC	CASSGDTAREQYF
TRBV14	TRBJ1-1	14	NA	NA	TGTGCCAGCAGCCAGGGCTTTGGGAACACTGAAGCTTTCTTT	CASSQGFGNTEAFF
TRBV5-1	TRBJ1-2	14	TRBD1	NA	TGCGCCAGCAGCTTGGCGGGACAGTCAGCTGGCTACACCTTC	CASSLAGQSAGYTF
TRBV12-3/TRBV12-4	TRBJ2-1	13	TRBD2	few	TGTGCCAGCAGCCCCACTAGCGGGGGCGGACAGTTCTTC	CASSPTSGGGQFF
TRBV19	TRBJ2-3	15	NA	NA	TGTGCCAGTAGTACCCCGGGGGAGGTCACAGATACGCAGTATTTT	CASSTPGEVTDTQYF
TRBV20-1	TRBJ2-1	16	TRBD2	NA	TGCAGTGCTAGATCCTGGACTAGCGGGAGAGTCAGTGAGCAGTTCTTC	CSARSWTSGRVSEQFF
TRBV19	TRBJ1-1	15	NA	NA	TGTGCCAGTAGTATAGGCCAAGGACGGGCCACTGAAGCTTTCTTT	CASSIGQGRATEAFF
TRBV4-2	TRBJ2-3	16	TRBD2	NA	TGTGCCAGCAGGCACGAAAGCGGGAGGGCCCCAGATACGCAGTATTTT	CASRHESGRAPDTQYF
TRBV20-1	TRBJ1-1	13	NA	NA	TGCAGTGCTAGTAGGCAGGAGAACACTGAAGCTTTCTTT	CSASRQENTEAFF
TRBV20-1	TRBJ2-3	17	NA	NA	TGCAGTGCTAGAGTTAGAAGAGTCGGGTGGATTACAGATACGCAGTATTTT	CSARVRRVGWITDTQYF
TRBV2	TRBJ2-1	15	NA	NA	TGTGCCAGCAGTGAAGAGGCAGCCTACCACAATGAGCAGTTCTTC	CASSEEAAYHNEQFF
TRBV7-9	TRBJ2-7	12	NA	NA	TGTGCCAGCAGCTTACAGCGCTACGAGCAGTACTTC	CASSLQRYEQYF
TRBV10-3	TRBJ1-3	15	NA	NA	TGTGCCATCAGTGAGGAGGACAGTAGTTTAAACACCATATATTTT	CAISEEDSSLNTIYF
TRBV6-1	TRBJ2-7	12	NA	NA	TGTGCCAGCAGCTCTTGGGAGGACGAGCAGTACTTC	CASSSWEDEQYF
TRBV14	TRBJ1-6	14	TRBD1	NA	TGTGCCAGCAGGGGGACAGGGCCAAATTCACCCCTCCACTTT	CASRGTGPNSPLHF
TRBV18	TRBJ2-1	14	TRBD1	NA	TGTGCCAGCTCACCCGGGACAGGTTACAATGAGCAGTTCTTC	CASSPGTGYNEQFF
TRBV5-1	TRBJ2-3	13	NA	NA	TGCGCCAGCAGCCCCCGGAGTGCAGATACGCAGTATTTT	CASSPRSADTQYF
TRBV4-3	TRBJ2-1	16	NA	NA	TGCGCCAGCAGCCAAGTGGTCAACGGGGGCTACAATGAGCAGTTCTTC	CASSQVVNGGYNEQFF
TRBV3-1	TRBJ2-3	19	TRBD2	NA	TGTGCCAGCAGCCCGGGCGGTAGCGGGAGTTTTTCGAGCACAGATACGCAGTATTTT	CASSPGGSGSFSSTDTQYF
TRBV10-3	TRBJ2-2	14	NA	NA	TGTGCCACGAGGGGACACTCGAACACCGGGGAGCTGTTTTTT	CATRGHSNTGELFF
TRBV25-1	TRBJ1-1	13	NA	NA	TGTGCCAGCAGTGAACCCGCCTACTTGCGTCCTTTCTTT	CASSEPAYLRPFF
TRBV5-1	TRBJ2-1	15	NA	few	TGCGCCAGCAGCTTGGCCGCGGAGAACTACAATGAGCAGTTCTTC	CASSLAAENYNEQFF
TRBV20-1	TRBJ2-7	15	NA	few	TGCAGTGCTAGTATTCCCGGTTCAACGTCCTACGAGCAGTACTTC	CSASIPGSTSYEQYF
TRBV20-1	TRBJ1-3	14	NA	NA	TGCAGTGCTAGTACGGGGATAATGGGAAACACCATATATTTT	CSASTGIMGNTIYF
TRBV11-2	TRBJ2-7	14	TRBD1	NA	TGTGCCAGCAGCTACAACAGGGGGCAAGACGAGCAGTACTTC	CASSYNRGQDEQYF
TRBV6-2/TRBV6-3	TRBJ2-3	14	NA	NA	TGTGCCAGCAGCCTACCGGGCCCGGGGGATACGCAGTATTTT	CASSLPGPGDTQYF
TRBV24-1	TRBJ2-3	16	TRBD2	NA	TGTGCCACCAGTGATTTGGGACTAGGAGGCACAGATACGCAGTATTTT	CATSDLGLGGTDTQYF
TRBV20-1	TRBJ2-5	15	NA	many	TGCAGTGCTAGCCCCCTCACATCAGTGGGGGAGACCCAGTACTTC	CSASPLTSVGETQYF
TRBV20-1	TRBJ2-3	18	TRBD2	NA	TGCAGTGCTAGGGCCGCCCTGAGCGGGAGGGCCGCATCAGATACGCAGTATTTT	CSARAALSGRAASDTQYF
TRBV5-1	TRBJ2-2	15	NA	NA	TGCGCCAGCAGCTTGGACGCTAGAAGCACCGGGGAGCTGTTTTTT	CASSLDARSTGELFF
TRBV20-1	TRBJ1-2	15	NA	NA	TGCAGTGCTAGGGCACAGCCCTTTAGCGACTATGGCTACACCTTC	CSARAQPFSDYGYTF